Listed here are 22 T cell receptor beta chains from one sample, sequenced in a study of T-cell reconstitution after alpha-beta-depleted transplantation in children. A TCRbeta library incorporating unique molecular identifiers was prepared. TCRdb analysed the PCR reads with MiXCR anew, one entry per CDR3 protein. This table has 100,000 to 150,000 distinct CDR3 sequences, approximately 22% appearing once. The material sequenced was PBMCs, mostly from graft donor cells, taken 180 days after TCRalphabeta/CD19-depleted stem cell transplant. These receptors all stem from a male patient aged 2 to 9 who had a stem cell transplant for chronic granulomatous disease, so the T cells may come from the graft donor.

This chain links TRBV29-1 with TRBJ1-2; the D is unclear. V was pared by 1 base and J by 7 bases, with 7 bases between. Germline CDR1 is SQVTM and CDR2 is ANQGSEA. CDR3 length: 11 amino acids. The CDR3 DNA follows: TGCAGCGTTGAAGTCGAACTTGGCTACACCTTC. It is translated as CSVEVELGYTF.

This chain uses TRBV20-1 with TRBJ1-4; D gene unclear. V was shortened by 6 bases and J by 7 bases, with 21 bases between the two germline ends. The CDR3 totals 15 residues. Germline values: CDR1 DFQATT, CDR2 SNEGSKA (reference sequence). The DNA for the CDR3 is TGCAGTGCCCAAAGGGTGGGCGGGCGAAGTGAAAAACTGTTTTTT. It translates to CSAQRVGGRSEKLFF.

The chain is built from TRBV12-3 or TRBV12-4 and TRBJ2-5; 9 nucleotides match TRBD1. V trimming: 6 bases; J trimming: 3 bases; junction bases outside the gene matches: 5. CDR3 length: 14 amino acids. This chain's CDR3 is CASRRDREKETQYF. CDR3 DNA: TGTGCCAGCAGACGGGACAGGGAGAAAGAGACCCAGTACTTC.

In its sample, this clonotype was seen many times. J is TRBJ1-1 and V is TRBV6-5; the D gene is possibly TRBD1 (5 bases). V lost 2 bases to trimming and J lost 1 base, with 11 bases between them. The CDR3 runs 15 residues. From germline, CDR1 is MNHEY and CDR2 SVGAGI. The CDR3 reads CASSYAGVRNTEAFF. The CDR3 DNA reads as TGTGCCAGCAGTTACGCGGGGGTGAGGAACACTGAAGCTTTCTTT.

This clonotype was detected ten times or more. V and J are TRBV3-1 and TRBJ2-7; TRBD2 is a possible D gene (5 bases). Germline V gene sequence: CDR1 LGHDT, CDR2 YNNKEL (reference sequence). This CDR3 has 14 amino acids. Trimming shortened V by 1 base and J by 3 bases, and 10 bases separated the two germline ends. CDR3 loop: CASSQGGFGYEQYF. The CDR3 bases are TGTGCCAGCAGCCAAGGAGGGTTTGGCTACGAGCAGTACTTC.

This clonotype was recorded many times. V is TRBV5-5 and J is TRBJ1-3; D uncertain. CDR1 SGHKS and CDR2 YYEKEE come from the germline V gene (reference sequence). V lost 4 bases, J lost 3 bases, and 14 bases lay in between. This CDR3 is 15 amino acids long. In nucleotides, the CDR3 is TGTGCCAGCAGCGTAGGACTCTACGATGGAAACACCATATATTTT. Its protein product is CASSVGLYDGNTIYF.

CDR3 DNA: TGTGCCAGCAGTTACGACGTGATGCGTACCGGGGAGCTGTTTTTT. This sequence encodes CASSYDVMRTGELFF. The rearrangement links TRBV6-2 or TRBV6-3 to TRBJ2-2; D is ambiguous. Germline V lookup: CDR1 MNHEY, CDR2 SVGEGT. Trimming cost V 2 bases and J 5 bases, with 12 bases left between them. This CDR3 region has 15 residues.

This clonotype was detected many times. The genes are TRBV5-1 and TRBJ2-3, with TRBD2 identical over 12 bases. The CDR3 runs to 17 residues. The V segment lost 4 bases and the J segment 1 base; nucleotides outside the gene matches: 7. Germline V gene sequence: CDR1 SGHRS, CDR2 YFSETQ. The CDR3 loop is CASSKTWTSGGTDTQYF. The CDR3 bases are TGCGCCAGCAGCAAAACGTGGACTAGCGGGGGCACAGATACGCAGTATTTT.

The table lists this clonotype with a count of one. The chain links TRBV6-5 to TRBJ2-3, with no clear D. This CDR3 contains 15 residues. Germline assignment: CDR1 MNHEY and CDR2 SVGAGI. Trimming pared 3 bases from V and 1 base from J, leaving 11 bases between. The CDR3 DNA sequence: TGTGCCAGCAGTTATGAGGAATTGGGCACAGATACGCAGTATTTT. Encoded protein: CASSYEELGTDTQYF.

This clonotype was counted ten times or more. The V call is TRBV25-1, the J call TRBJ2-7; D ambiguous. The V gene's germline CDR1 is MGHDK and CDR2 SYGVNS. V gave up 3 bases and J gave up 4 bases, with 4 bases separating them. The CDR3 extends over 11 amino acids. The CDR3 nucleotides read TGTGCCAGCAGTGACCCGTACGAGCAGTACTTC. Translated, it gives CASSDPYEQYF.

This sequence joins TRBV5-1 and TRBJ1-2; D not certain. From germline, CDR1 is SGHRS and CDR2 YFSETQ. Trimming removed 0 bases at V and 0 bases at J, with 3 bases between. CDR3 size: 13 residues. CDR3 nucleotide sequence: TGCGCCAGCAGCTTGGAACCTAACTATGGCTACACCTTC. Amino acid sequence: CASSLEPNYGYTF.

The rearrangement uses TRBV7-3 and TRBJ2-4, with 8 bases identical to TRBD1. The V gene end was trimmed by 5 bases and the J gene end by 7 bases; junction bases not matched to a gene: 4. This CDR3 has 13 amino acids. Per the germline V gene, CDR1 is SGHTA and CDR2 is FQGTGA. Here the CDR3 DNA reads TGTGCCAGCAGCATTACAGGGGGGAACATTCAGTACTTC. Translating it yields CASSITGGNIQYF.

The table lists this clonotype with a few counts. The chain joins TRBV20-1 to TRBJ2-7; 10 bases map to TRBD2. Per the germline V gene, CDR1 is DFQATT and CDR2 is SNEGSKA (reference sequence). The length of the CDR3 is 14 residues. The V and J ends lost 2 bases and 3 bases, in that order; junction bases with no gene match: 4. The CDR3 reads CSARQLAGLYEQYF. The CDR3 coding sequence is TGCAGTGCTAGACAACTAGCGGGACTCTACGAGCAGTACTTC.

This clonotype has ten or more counts. The chain joins TRBV20-1 to TRBJ1-2; no clear D. V lost 0 bases to trimming and J lost 0 bases, with 5 bases between them. Germline V CDR1 and CDR2: DFQATT, SNEGSKA (reference sequence). The CDR3 spans 13 residues. In nucleotides, the CDR3 is TGCAGTGCTAGAGAAGGGTCTAACTATGGCTACACCTTC. It encodes CSAREGSNYGYTF.

A single count supports this clonotype. V usage is TRBV12-3 or TRBV12-4 and J usage is TRBJ2-2; 7 bases map to TRBD1. V shed 4 bases, J shed 2 bases, and the junction held 4 bases outside the gene matches. This CDR3 is built from 15 residues. CDR3 sequence (DNA): TGTGCCAGCAGTTCCACAGGGGTCAACACCGGGGAGCTGTTTTTT. Amino acid sequence: CASSSTGVNTGELFF.

This clonotype was detected many times. The rearrangement links TRBV12-3 or TRBV12-4 to TRBJ2-1, with TRBD2 identical over 11 bases. V shed 1 base, J shed 15 bases, and the junction held 11 bases outside the gene matches. This CDR3 region has 15 residues. CDR3: CASSLEVAGGRRMFF. CDR3 bases: TGTGCCAGCAGTTTAGAGGTAGCGGGAGGGAGGAGGATGTTCTTC.

There are many counts of this clonotype. V and J are TRBV29-1 and TRBJ2-2, with a weak D call TRBD1 (5 bases). This CDR3 has 13 amino acids. Germline V gene lookup returns CDR1 SQVTM and CDR2 ANQGSEA. V was cut by 4 bases and J by 1 base, with 7 bases left in between. CDR3 nucleotide sequence: TGCAGCGTTGGACAGTTGAACACCGGGGAGCTGTTTTTT. It translates to CSVGQLNTGELFF.

V is TRBV9 and J is TRBJ2-1; weak D call: TRBD2 (6 bases). The length of the CDR3 is 15 residues. V was cut by 0 bases and J by 6 bases, with 13 bases left in between. Germline V lookup: CDR1 SGDLS, CDR2 YYNGEE. In DNA, the CDR3 is TGTGCCAGCAGCGTAGTGACTAGTTTTGGCAATGAGCAGTTCTTC. This encodes CASSVVTSFGNEQFF.

The chain has TRBV6-5 and TRBJ2-7, with D possibly TRBD1 on 6 matching bases. CDR1 MNHEY and CDR2 SVGAGI come from the germline V gene. Between the trimmed V and J ends, which lost 7 bases and 4 bases, there was a span of 11 bases. The CDR3 runs to 12 residues. The CDR3 sequence is CASTGVAYEQYF. The CDR3 DNA sequence: TGTGCCAGCACAGGGGTTGCATACGAGCAGTACTTC.

The chain has TRBV10-3 and TRBJ2-7; D is unclear. Looked up from germline, CDR1 is ENHRY and CDR2 is SYGVKD. V was trimmed by 8 bases and J by 1 base, leaving 9 bases between them. The CDR3 consists of 12 residues. CDR3 sequence reads: CAIGPLSYEQYF. The CDR3 nucleotides read TGTGCCATCGGGCCCTTATCCTACGAGCAGTACTTC.

The V call is TRBV4-2, the J call TRBJ2-3, with D tentatively TRBD2 (5 bases). The CDR3 has 16 amino acids. The ends were cut back, 6 bases at V and 3 bases at J, with 19 bases in the middle. In germline, CDR1 is LGHNA, CDR2 YNFKEQ. This chain's CDR3 is CASRAEPIPGTDTQYF. Written as DNA, the CDR3 is TGTGCCAGCAGAGCGGAGCCTATACCGGGGACAGATACGCAGTATTTT.

This clonotype was seen more than once but under ten times. The chain joins TRBV29-1 to TRBJ2-3, with 13 nucleotides matching TRBD2. Per the germline V gene, CDR1 is SQVTM and CDR2 is ANQGSEA. The CDR3 extends over 17 amino acids. Unmatched junction bases numbered 13, after V lost 8 bases and J lost 2 bases. For the CDR3, the DNA is TGCAGCATACCTGCGGGACTAGCGGGACAGGACACAGATACGCAGTATTTT. This codes for CSIPAGLAGQDTDTQYF.